These 15 T cell receptor beta chains came from one sample sequenced in a study of cytomegalovirus exposure and HLA in healthy donors. Profiled with immunoSEQ multiplex PCR; TCRdb holds only in-frame clones, not every one. The sample includes about 100,000 clones, about 95% seen only once; the top ten take almost 0.9%. Sample: PBMCs. The source is a woman between 18 and 29 years old in good health and CMV-seronegative.

The J gene is TRBJ2-7, the V gene TRBV2; D unclear. Trimming took 4 bases from V and 0 from J, leaving 10 bases between them. The CDR3 sequence is 14 residues long. Germline assignment: CDR1 SNHLY and CDR2 FYNNEI. The CDR3 bases are TGTGCCAGCAGTGGAGGTTTTTCCTCCTACGAGCAGTACTTC. Protein product: CASSGGFSSYEQYF.

The rearrangement links TRBV4-1 to TRBJ2-7; maybe TRBD2 (5 bases). V was clipped by 1 base and J by 4 bases, with 8 bases between them. Germline-derived CDR1 and CDR2 are MGHRA and YSYEKL. The CDR3 extends over 13 amino acids. CDR3 coding DNA: TGCGCCAGCAGCCAAGGGTGGGAGTACGAGCAGTACTTC. Translating it yields CASSQGWEYEQYF.

The chain combines TRBV7-8 with TRBJ1-5, with D unresolved. Deletions cut 1 base from V and 6 bases from J, with 13 bases between. The CDR3 runs 15 residues. The germline gives CDR1 SGHVS, CDR2 FQNEAQ. CDR3: CASSLDSGRSQPQHF. CDR3 in DNA: TGTGCCAGCAGCTTAGATTCGGGGAGGAGTCAGCCCCAGCATTTT.

The J gene is TRBJ1-1, the V gene TRBV30, with a tentative D call TRBD1 (6 bases). The germline gives CDR1 GTSNPN, CDR2 SVGIG (reference sequence). This CDR3 spans 18 amino acids. The V and J ends lost 0 bases and 0 bases respectively, with 20 bases between them. The CDR3 here is CAWSVGGAGVRLNTEAFF. The CDR3, as DNA: TGTGCCTGGAGTGTAGGGGGGGCAGGGGTTCGTTTGAACACTGAAGCTTTCTTT.

This sequence joins TRBV6-5 and TRBJ1-4; 7 nucleotides agree with TRBD1. The CDR3 is 14 residues long. Germline V gives CDR1 MNHEY, CDR2 SVGAGI. After removal of 5 bases from V and 8 bases from J, the junction contained 8 bases not matched to a gene. The CDR3 coding sequence is TGTGCCAGCAGTCACCAGGGGGGAGGAGAAAAACTGTTTTTT. This codes for CASSHQGGGEKLFF.

This chain links TRBV5-4 with TRBJ2-1, with a tentative D call TRBD2 (5 bases). The CDR3 is 15 amino acids. V was cut by 3 bases and J by 3 bases, with 13 bases left in between. Germline loops: CDR1 SGHNT, CDR2 YYREEE (reference sequence). The CDR3 DNA sequence: TGTGCCAGCAGCTATGAGGAGGACGGCTACAATGAGCAGTTCTTC. It translates to CASSYEEDGYNEQFF.

The V gene is TRBV25-1, the J gene TRBJ2-5; D uncertain. V was clipped by 6 bases and J by 4 bases, with 21 bases between them. In germline, CDR1 is MGHDK, CDR2 SYGVNS. The CDR3 consists of 16 residues. Written as DNA, the CDR3 is TGTGCCAGCAGGGCAATACACGACTTCATCGGAGAGACCCAGTACTTC. Translation gives CASRAIHDFIGETQYF.

J is TRBJ1-1 and V is TRBV18; D is ambiguous. The V and J ends lost 5 bases and 10 bases respectively, with 17 bases between them. CDR3 size: 13 residues. Germline lookup yields CDR1 KGHSH and CDR2 LQKENI. The chain's CDR3 is CASSSQPNSGAFF. The CDR3 DNA reads TGTGCCAGCTCATCCCAACCAAATAGTGGAGCTTTCTTT.

The chain joins TRBV7-8 to TRBJ2-1, with a weak D call TRBD2 (5 bases). This CDR3 comprises 15 residues. Between the trimmed V and J ends, which lost 0 bases and 2 bases, there was a span of 8 bases. Germline CDR1 SGHVS, CDR2 FQNEAQ. Here the CDR3 reads CASSLAVGTYNEQFF. CDR3 in DNA: TGTGCCAGCAGCTTAGCGGTCGGGACCTACAATGAGCAGTTCTTC.

The chain combines TRBV5-1 with TRBJ2-5, with D unclear. V was shortened by 0 bases and J by 2 bases, with 5 bases between the two germline ends. CDR1 and CDR2 (germline): SGHRS, YFSETQ. The CDR3 has 13 residues. CDR3 loop: CASSLAVQETQYF. The CDR3 DNA reads as TGCGCCAGCAGCTTGGCGGTACAAGAGACCCAGTACTTC.

The rearrangement joins TRBV5-1 to TRBJ1-2, with TRBD1 matching over 9 bases. V trimming: 0 bases; J trimming: 2 bases; junction bases outside the gene matches: 2. Germline V CDR1 and CDR2: SGHRS, YFSETQ. This CDR3 has 15 amino acids. The CDR3: CASSLGDRANYGYTF. DNA of the CDR3: TGCGCCAGCAGCTTGGGGGACAGGGCAAACTATGGCTACACCTTC.

The genes are TRBV18 and TRBJ2-3; 9 nucleotides line up with TRBD2. V lost 0 bases to trimming and J lost 4 bases; unmatched junction nucleotides: 8. Germline CDR1 and CDR2: KGHSH and LQKENI. There are 17 residues in the CDR3. CDR3 nucleotide sequence: TGTGCCAGCTCACCACCGGTTGGCGGGGGGGCCCCAGATACGCAGTATTTT. Residues: CASSPPVGGGAPDTQYF.

The chain has TRBV14 and TRBJ1-2; D might be TRBD1 (6 bases). The CDR3 is 13 amino acids. Trimming shortened V by 4 bases and J by 6 bases, and 12 bases separated the two germline ends. The germline V gene has CDR1 SGHDN and CDR2 FVKESK. The CDR3 loop is CASSRIQGDGYTF. CDR3 coding DNA: TGTGCCAGCAGCCGCATACAGGGAGATGGCTACACCTTC.

CDR3 nucleotide sequence: TGTGCCAGCAGACCCGGGACAGGGATTTCACCCCTCCACTTT. Its protein product is CASRPGTGISPLHF. V is TRBV6-6 and J is TRBJ1-6, with 9 positions matching TRBD1. The CDR3 has 14 amino acids. V shed 6 bases and J 9 bases; nucleotides not matched to a gene: 6. Germline V lookup: CDR1 MNHNY, CDR2 SVGAGI (reference sequence).

This clone is a singleton in its sample. The chain joins TRBV28 to TRBJ1-2, with D possibly TRBD1 on 6 matching bases. The CDR3 sequence is 12 residues long. V shed 11 bases and J shed 2 bases, with 12 bases lying between them. The germline V gene has CDR1 MDHEN and CDR2 SYDVKM. The CDR3 DNA sequence: TGTGCCGGCGGGGGCCCCAACTATGGCTACACCTTC. It is translated as CAGGGPNYGYTF.